The 26 T cell receptor beta chains given below trace back to one sample, sequenced in a study of cytotoxic CD8 clonotypes in ibrutinib-treated CLL. Produced via immunoSEQ multiplex PCR; TCRdb's table is partial and in-frame only. Among 200,000 to 250,000 clones, 79% were seen once, and the ten largest hold about 10%. The sequencing used PBMCs, collected after 12 months of ibrutinib treatment. The source of these receptors is a human donor with chronic lymphocytic leukemia.

This clone was counted a single time. J is TRBJ1-4 and V is TRBV29-1; TRBD1 might be the D (5 bases). The V gene lost 7 bases and the J gene lost 7 bases, with 10 bases spanning the gap. From germline, CDR1 is SQVTM and CDR2 ANQGSEA. This CDR3 region has 11 residues. This CDR3 is CSAGYSEKLFF. The DNA of the CDR3 is TGCAGCGCAGGGTACAGTGAAAAACTGTTTTTT.

This clone was found a few times. The gene calls are TRBV2 and TRBJ2-2; D is unclear. From germline, CDR1 is SNHLY and CDR2 FYNNEI. There are 14 residues in the CDR3. The V and J ends lost 2 bases and 4 bases respectively, with 8 bases between them. CDR3 DNA: TGTGCCAGCAGTGAAATGGCAGCCACCGGGGAGCTGTTTTTT. As protein: CASSEMAATGELFF.

This chain joins TRBV7-6 and TRBJ2-1; 8 bases match TRBD2. Trimming took 0 bases from V and 3 from J; bases not matched to a gene: 4. The CDR3 loop spans 16 amino acids. Germline V gene lookup returns CDR1 SGHVS and CDR2 FNYEAQ. The CDR3 loop reads CASSLATGGFYNEQFF. CDR3 sequence (DNA): TGTGCCAGCAGCTTAGCGACGGGAGGGTTCTACAATGAGCAGTTCTTC.

This clone was observed a few times. The chain couples TRBV28 to TRBJ2-2; D unclear. The V gene's germline CDR1 is MDHEN and CDR2 SYDVKM. V was shortened by 1 base and J by 6 bases, with 6 bases between the two germline ends. This CDR3 is 13 amino acids long. The CDR3 DNA reads TGTGCCAGCAGTTTATACTACGCCGGGGAGCTGTTTTTT. It yields the protein CASSLYYAGELFF.

This sequence joins TRBV10-3 and TRBJ2-7; TRBD2 matches 8 bases. CDR3 length: 15 residues. V shed 6 bases and J 3 bases; nucleotides not matched to a gene: 10. Germline V CDR1 and CDR2: ENHRY, SYGVKD. This chain's CDR3 is CAISPPGAGGYEQYF. The CDR3 coding sequence is TGTGCCATCAGCCCCCCTGGGGCGGGAGGCTACGAGCAGTACTTC.

J is TRBJ2-7 and V is TRBV4-1, with no clear D. V gave up 5 bases and J gave up 3 bases, with 20 bases separating them. The CDR3 runs to 16 residues. Germline CDR1 reads MGHRA; CDR2 reads YSYEKL. CDR3 region: CASSSLSLTDRYEQYF. In DNA, the CDR3 is TGCGCCAGCAGCTCGCTGAGTTTGACCGACCGCTACGAGCAGTACTTC.

This chain links TRBV7-9 with TRBJ2-5; a weak D match, TRBD1 (5 bases). Germline V gives CDR1 SEHNR, CDR2 FQNEAQ (reference sequence). Trimming stripped 8 bases from V and 2 bases from J, with 15 bases between. CDR3 length: 14 residues. The chain's CDR3 is CASSLRAGQETQYF. The CDR3 nucleotides read TGTGCCAGCTCCTTAAGGGCAGGGCAAGAGACCCAGTACTTC.

The V call is TRBV2, the J call TRBJ1-2; perhaps TRBD1 as D (6 bases). Trimming took 6 bases from V and 6 from J, leaving 17 bases between them. CDR1 and CDR2 (germline): SNHLY, FYNNEI. The CDR3 runs 14 residues. The CDR3 DNA follows: TGTGCCAGCAGGGGGGACACCCGAGTCGATGGCTACACCTTC. The encoded protein is CASRGDTRVDGYTF.

This clone was seen only a few times. This chain joins TRBV10-3 and TRBJ1-2; the D gene is possibly TRBD1 (5 bases). Germline CDR1 is ENHRY and CDR2 is SYGVKD. CDR3 length equals 13 residues. With 7 bases removed from V and 8 bases from J, the gap between germline ends came to 17 bases. The CDR3 coding sequence is TGTGCCATCACCCCCAGGGTGAGAGAGGGCTACACCTTC. This sequence encodes CAITPRVREGYTF.

The chain is built from TRBV12-5 and TRBJ2-1; D gene uncertain. The CDR3 is 14 residues long. Trimming removed 1 base from V and 7 bases from J, with 11 bases in between. Germline V gene data show CDR1 as LGHNT and CDR2 as FRNRAP. CDR3 in DNA: TGTGCTAGTGGTTTGGCGACCCTCCGGAATGAGCAGTTCTTC. It yields the protein CASGLATLRNEQFF.

This chain joins TRBV28 and TRBJ2-7; D remains unclear. In germline, CDR1 is MDHEN, CDR2 SYDVKM. The CDR3 is made up of 12 amino acids. CDR3 in DNA: TGTGCAACGTTACAGAACTCCTACGAGCAGTACTTC. Its protein product is CATLQNSYEQYF.

The rearrangement links TRBV18 to TRBJ2-1, with D possibly matching TRBD1 (5 bases). The CDR3 loop spans 13 amino acids. From germline, CDR1 is KGHSH and CDR2 LQKENI. Trimming shortened V by 0 bases and J by 15 bases, and 15 bases separated the two germline ends. The CDR3 DNA follows: TGTGCCAGCTCACCACCGTCAGGGTCGGTTGCGTTCTTC. It codes for CASSPPSGSVAFF.

This clone came up a few times. The genes are TRBV7-9 and TRBJ1-2; D is perhaps TRBD1 (6 bases). The CDR3 spans 13 residues. V lost 3 bases, J lost 7 bases, and 12 bases lay in between. The germline gives CDR1 SEHNR, CDR2 FQNEAQ (reference sequence). In DNA form, the CDR3 reads TGTGCCAGCAGCTTGTTGGGGGCCGCTGGCTACACCTTC. Translation: CASSLLGAAGYTF.

This clone was found a few times. The genes are TRBV5-1 and TRBJ2-2; 9 positions match TRBD2. Per the germline V gene, CDR1 is SGHRS and CDR2 is YFSETQ. The trim removed 7 bases at V and 5 bases at J, leaving 6 bases unmatched. The CDR3 has 14 amino acids. CDR3 residues: CASQGLAGTGELFF. The CDR3, as DNA: TGCGCCAGCCAAGGGCTAGCGGGGACCGGGGAGCTGTTTTTT. Looking up the rest from reference TRBV5-1 and TRBJ2-2 gives the full variable domain: KAGVTQTPRYLIKTRGQQVTLSCSPISGHRSVSWYQQTPGQGLQFLFEYFSETQRNKGNFPGRFSGRQFSNSRSEMNVSTLELGDSALYLCASQGLAGTGELFFGEGSRLTVL.

The chain joins TRBV4-1 to TRBJ2-1; 9 bases are shared with TRBD2. The CDR3 is 17 residues long. CDR1 MGHRA and CDR2 YSYEKL come from the germline V gene. The ends lost 4 bases at V and 3 bases at J; junction bases unmatched: 10. The CDR3 protein is CASSPILSGGGYNEQFF. DNA of the CDR3: TGCGCCAGCAGCCCGATCCTTAGCGGGGGAGGCTACAATGAGCAGTTCTTC.

The rearrangement links TRBV4-1 to TRBJ2-3, with D uncertain. V gave up 1 base and J gave up 3 bases, with 8 bases separating them. The germline V gene encodes CDR1 MGHRA and CDR2 YSYEKL. This CDR3 region has 14 residues. The DNA for the CDR3 is TGCGCCAGCAGCCAAGTGATGGGTACAGATACGCAGTATTTT. Amino acids: CASSQVMGTDTQYF.

The chain combines TRBV14 with TRBJ1-2; TRBD1 might be the D (5 bases). This CDR3 is 16 amino acids long. In germline, CDR1 is SGHDN, CDR2 FVKESK. V was pared by 0 bases and J by 4 bases, with 15 bases between. The CDR3 loop is CASSQDRKGESYGYTF. The CDR3 DNA reads TGTGCCAGCAGCCAAGATAGGAAAGGGGAAAGCTATGGCTACACCTTC.

J is TRBJ1-6 and V is TRBV7-2; D unresolved. V was cut by 1 base and J by 6 bases, with 10 bases left in between. The CDR3 has 15 amino acids. The germline V gene has CDR1 SGHTA and CDR2 FQGNSA. For the CDR3, the DNA is TGTGCCAGCAGCTTAGTTGCGGGGATTAATTCACCCCTCCACTTT. Residues: CASSLVAGINSPLHF.

V and J are TRBV11-2 and TRBJ2-1; 10 positions match TRBD2. Unmatched junction bases numbered 10, after V lost 0 bases and J lost 5 bases. This CDR3 comprises 18 residues. Germline V gene data show CDR1 as SGHAT and CDR2 as FQNNGV. The CDR3 reads CASSLDRLEREGDNEQFF. CDR3 DNA sequence: TGTGCCAGCAGCTTAGATAGGCTCGAGCGGGAGGGAGACAATGAGCAGTTCTTC.

The V and J genes are TRBV5-6 and TRBJ1-1; unclear D gene. Deletions cut 2 bases from V and 0 bases from J, with 8 bases between. Looked up from germline, CDR1 is SGHDT and CDR2 is YYEEEE. The CDR3 runs to 14 residues. In nucleotides, the CDR3 is TGTGCCAGCAGCTTTCCTACTGTGAACACTGAAGCTTTCTTT. It translates to CASSFPTVNTEAFF.

The chain has TRBV6-5 and TRBJ2-7; 10 nucleotides line up with TRBD2. Trimming took 6 bases from V and 3 from J; bases not matched to a gene: 8. This CDR3 contains 15 residues. Germline V gene lookup returns CDR1 MNHEY and CDR2 SVGAGI. The CDR3 protein is CASSHGLAAFYEQYF. The DNA for the CDR3 is TGTGCCAGCAGCCATGGACTAGCGGCGTTCTACGAGCAGTACTTC.

This rearrangement joins TRBV6-5 to TRBJ1-5; D gene uncertain. Trimming cost V 0 bases and J 7 bases, with 13 bases left between them. CDR1 and CDR2 (germline): MNHEY, SVGAGI. The CDR3 runs 15 residues. The chain's CDR3 is CASSYSSGSGQPQHF. The CDR3 DNA reads TGTGCCAGCAGTTACTCGAGCGGGTCGGGGCAGCCCCAGCATTTT.

This chain joins TRBV11-2 and TRBJ1-3, with no clear D. CDR1 SGHAT and CDR2 FQNNGV come from the germline V gene. V was cut by 7 bases and J by 8 bases, with 24 bases left in between. This CDR3 is 16 amino acids long. The CDR3 DNA reads TGTGCCAGCACCCCTACCATTGGACCGGTCGGCTACACCATATATTTT. Translated: CASTPTIGPVGYTIYF. Variable domain in full (rest from reference TRBV11-2 and TRBJ1-3): EAGVAQSPRYKIIEKRQSVAFWCNPISGHATLYWYQQILGQGPKLLIQFQNNGVVDDSQLPKDRFSAERLKGVDSTLKIQPAKLEDSAVYLCASTPTIGPVGYTIYFGEGSWLTVV.

The rearrangement links TRBV14 to TRBJ2-7, with D perhaps TRBD2 (5 bases). V was trimmed by 4 bases and J by 2 bases, leaving 15 bases between them. Looked up from germline, CDR1 is SGHDN and CDR2 is FVKESK. This CDR3 comprises 15 residues. The CDR3 coding sequence is TGTGCCAGCAGCCCACTCGGAGGAGAAGCCTACGAGCAGTACTTC. As protein: CASSPLGGEAYEQYF.

The V call is TRBV5-1, the J call TRBJ2-1; D is undetermined. V lost 6 bases to trimming and J lost 0 bases, with 16 bases between them. The CDR3 contains 16 residues. Germline V gene lookup returns CDR1 SGHRS and CDR2 YFSETQ. CDR3 sequence reads: CASTSSALFSYNEQFF. The CDR3 DNA reads TGCGCCAGCACCAGCAGCGCGTTATTCTCCTACAATGAGCAGTTCTTC.

CDR3 DNA sequence: TGCGCCAGCAAGGGGACTAGCCGCACAAATGAGCAGTTCTTC. This sequence encodes CASKGTSRTNEQFF. The chain combines TRBV5-1 with TRBJ2-1; 9 bases map to TRBD2. J lost 7 bases, V lost 6 bases, and 8 bases had no gene match. Per germline, CDR1 SGHRS and CDR2 YFSETQ. The CDR3 is made up of 14 amino acids.